A selection of T cell receptor beta chains follows, all from one sample in a study of T cell clonotyping in hematopoietic cell transplantation. Assay used: immunoSEQ multiplex PCR; TCRdb lists only in-frame clones, some missing. The sample has some 13,000 clones, roughly 88% seen once. This specimen consisted of peripheral blood mononuclear cells, obtained before stem cell transplant. Receptor source: a man aged 55 to 70 with acute myeloid leukemia. Some clones in this sample may be carry-over from other donors' samples. Both conserved end residues are part of each CDR3. The order of the fields is D gene, J gene, V gene, clone size, CDR3 protein, CDR3 DNA. The D gene is left open where the match is weak. Part of the rows lack a size; the others show once, few, many or a class for expanded clones.

NA	TRBJ2-7	TRBV29-1	NA	CSVEDRDGFHEQYF	TGCAGCGTTGAAGATCGGGACGGGTTCCACGAGCAGTACTTC
NA	TRBJ1-4	TRBV2	NA	CASTGSLVSGEKLFF	TGTGCCAGCACGGGATCCCTGGTTTCTGGTGAAAAACTGTTTTTT
NA	TRBJ1-5	TRBV27	NA	CASRSGTLSNQPQHF	TGTGCCAGCAGGTCCGGGACCCTTAGCAATCAGCCCCAGCATTTT
NA	TRBJ1-5	TRBV7-2	few	CASSLRGNQPQHF	TGTGCCAGCAGCTTAAGGGGCAATCAGCCCCAGCATTTT
NA	TRBJ1-2	TRBV4-1	once	CASSQETISNYGYTF	TGCGCCAGCAGCCAAGAAACAATATCTAACTATGGCTACACCTTC
NA	TRBJ1-1	TRBV5-4	NA	CASSRPPWSGTEAFF	TGTGCCAGCAGCCGGCCCCCGTGGTCTGGCACTGAAGCTTTCTTT
NA	TRBJ1-5	TRBV10-3	NA	CAISELNQPQHF	TGTGCCATCAGTGAGCTTAATCAGCCCCAGCATTTT
NA	TRBJ2-7	TRBV2	NA	CASRPDTYEQYF	TGTGCCAGCAGGCCGGACACTTACGAGCAGTACTTC
NA	TRBJ1-2	TRBV2	NA	CASSEEGEDGPPGGYTF	TGTGCCAGCAGTGAGGAGGGGGAGGACGGACCTCCGGGGGGCTACACCTTC
TRBD2	TRBJ2-1	TRBV9	NA	CASSVVSGGAFNGNEQFF	TGTGCCAGCAGCGTAGTGAGCGGGGGGGCTTTTAATGGCAATGAGCAGTTCTTC
NA	TRBJ2-1	TRBV18	few	CASSPLGGHNEQFF	TGTGCCAGCTCACCCCTCGGAGGGCACAATGAGCAGTTCTTC
NA	TRBJ2-5	TRBV13	few	CASSFTRGGEETQYF	TGTGCCAGCAGCTTTACCCGTGGGGGTGAGGAGACCCAGTACTTC
TRBD2	TRBJ2-5	TRBV7-9	NA	CASSFASGGAGETQYF	TGTGCCAGCAGCTTTGCTAGCGGGGGGGCCGGAGAGACCCAGTACTTC
NA	TRBJ2-6	TRBV6-1	large	CASSPGSSGANVLTF	TGTGCCAGCAGTCCAGGGAGCTCTGGGGCCAACGTCCTGACTTTC
NA	TRBJ1-2	TRBV29-1	NA	CSARDTNGYTF	TGCAGCGCGAGGGATACTAATGGCTACACCTTC
TRBD1	TRBJ1-1	TRBV19	NA	CASSMGTAGNTEAFF	TGTGCCAGTAGTATGGGGACAGCCGGGAACACTGAAGCTTTCTTT
TRBD1	TRBJ2-4	TRBV19	NA	CASSRQGDKNIQYF	TGTGCCAGTAGCCGACAGGGGGACAAAAACATTCAGTACTTC
NA	TRBJ1-6	TRBV25-1	NA	CASKKGDRDNSPLHF	TGTGCCAGCAAAAAGGGCGACCGAGATAATTCACCCCTCCACTTT
NA	TRBJ2-7	TRBV28	NA	CASSLGQDGTGKYF	TGTGCCAGCAGTTTGGGGCAAGATGGGACCGGCAAGTACTTC
TRBD1	TRBJ1-6	TRBV6-1	NA	CASTTQGDNSPLHF	TGTGCCAGCACTACCCAGGGGGATAATTCACCCCTCCACTTT
NA	TRBJ2-7	TRBV6-6	NA	CASSFDSVEQYF	TGTGCCAGCAGTTTCGACAGCGTCGAGCAGTACTTC
NA	TRBJ2-4	TRBV9	NA	CASSPDPLAKNIQYF	TGTGCCAGCAGCCCGGACCCTTTAGCCAAAAACATTCAGTACTTC
NA	TRBJ2-7	TRBV18	once	CASSPNYPRAYEQYF	TGTGCCAGCTCACCAAACTACCCTCGTGCCTACGAGCAGTACTTC
NA	TRBJ2-2	TRBV11-2	once	CASSSPAGQSTGELFF	TGTGCCAGCAGCTCCCCGGCGGGACAGAGCACCGGGGAGCTGTTTTTT
NA	TRBJ2-7	TRBV2	NA	CASSEAAVVTYEQYF	TGTGCCAGCAGTGAGGCCGCGGTCGTTACGTACGAGCAGTACTTC
TRBD2	TRBJ2-1	TRBV5-5	NA	CASSFGGGAGEQFF	TGTGCCAGCAGCTTCGGCGGGGGGGCAGGGGAGCAGTTCTTC
TRBD2	TRBJ2-1	TRBV5-1	NA	CASSLGAGGPTYNEQFF	TGCGCCAGCAGCTTGGGAGCGGGGGGGCCCACCTACAATGAGCAGTTCTTC
TRBD2	TRBJ2-7	TRBV30	NA	CAWSRTSDPLYEQYF	TGTGCCTGGAGTCGAACTAGCGACCCCCTTTACGAGCAGTACTTC
TRBD2	TRBJ2-5	TRBV11-1	NA	CASTVLAGQETQYF	TGTGCCAGCACCGTACTAGCGGGGCAAGAGACCCAGTACTTC
TRBD2	TRBJ2-1	TRBV5-4	NA	CASMSSGGLVRDEQFF	TGTGCCAGCATGAGTAGCGGGGGCCTTGTTAGGGATGAGCAGTTCTTC
NA	TRBJ1-2	TRBV7-2	NA	CASSLAGQGLYGYTF	TGTGCCAGCAGCTTAGCGGGGCAGGGGCTCTATGGCTACACCTTC
TRBD1	TRBJ2-4	TRBV7-9	few	CASSSRTGWNIQYF	TGTGCCAGCAGCTCTAGGACAGGGTGGAACATTCAGTACTTC
TRBD1	TRBJ1-1	TRBV9	NA	CASSVLPGQGNTEAFF	TGTGCCAGCAGCGTGTTACCGGGACAGGGGAACACTGAAGCTTTCTTT
NA	TRBJ2-1	TRBV4-3	NA	CASSQTSQREQFF	TGCGCCAGCAGCCAAACTAGTCAGCGGGAGCAGTTCTTC
TRBD2	TRBJ2-1	TRBV6-1	NA	CASSELAGGRHEQFF	TGTGCCAGCAGTGAACTAGCGGGAGGCCGCCATGAGCAGTTCTTC
NA	TRBJ1-2	TRBV6-5	NA	CASSPGSGYGYTF	TGTGCCAGCAGTCCCGGCAGTGGCTATGGCTACACCTTC
TRBD1	TRBJ1-5	TRBV29-1	NA	CSVRQGTDQPQHF	TGCAGCGTACGACAGGGAACTGACCAGCCCCAGCATTTT
NA	TRBJ2-4	TRBV4-2	NA	CASSSRARQNIQYF	TGTGCCAGCAGCAGTCGGGCTAGACAAAACATTCAGTACTTC
TRBD1	TRBJ1-3	TRBV5-1	NA	CASSPTGGDRNTIYF	TGCGCCAGCAGCCCGACAGGGGGGGATCGAAACACCATATATTTT
NA	TRBJ1-1	TRBV30	NA	CAWSVALNTEAFF	TGTGCCTGGAGTGTAGCATTGAACACTGAAGCTTTCTTT
NA	TRBJ1-1	TRBV2	NA	CASRYAEAFF	TGTGCCAGCCGGTACGCTGAAGCTTTCTTT
TRBD1	TRBJ1-2	TRBV4-2	NA	CASSYGQGGSYGYTF	TGTGCCAGCAGCTACGGACAGGGGGGCAGCTATGGCTACACCTTC
NA	TRBJ2-7	TRBV4-1	NA	CASSLTRTTSYEQYF	TGCGCCAGCAGCCTCACGAGGACTACCTCCTACGAGCAGTACTTC
TRBD2	TRBJ2-3	TRBV5-1	NA	CASSFRAGGTDTQYF	TGCGCCAGCAGCTTTAGAGCGGGGGGTACAGATACGCAGTATTTT
NA	TRBJ2-3	TRBV27	NA	CASSLFRGSTDTQYF	TGTGCCAGCAGTTTATTTCGGGGGAGCACAGATACGCAGTATTTT
TRBD1	TRBJ1-4	TRBV7-9	once	CASSLSTGAEKLFF	TGTGCCAGCAGCTTATCGACAGGGGCTGAAAAACTGTTTTTT
NA	TRBJ2-1	TRBV6-1	NA	CASVKPRNEQFF	TGTGCCAGCGTGAAGCCACGAAATGAGCAGTTCTTC
NA	TRBJ1-1	TRBV4-3	once	CASSHGLNTEAFF	TGCGCCAGCAGCCATGGATTGAACACTGAAGCTTTCTTT
NA	TRBJ2-7	TRBV15	NA	CATSRENRGEQYF	TGTGCCACCAGCAGAGAGAACCGGGGCGAGCAGTACTTC
NA	TRBJ2-5	TRBV5-1	NA	CASSLVSGPGETQYF	TGCGCCAGCAGCTTGGTCTCAGGGCCAGGGGAGACCCAGTACTTC
TRBD1	TRBJ1-3	TRBV30	NA	CAWSVQGGGYTIYF	TGTGCCTGGAGTGTACAGGGGGGAGGATACACCATATATTTT
NA	TRBJ1-4	TRBV2	NA	CASVGGVGEKLFF	TGTGCCAGCGTGGGGGGGGTAGGAGAAAAACTGTTTTTT